This record covers a single T cell receptor beta chain. Its specificity is unknown. CDR3 length equals 15 residues. From germline, CDR1 is SSHAT and CDR2 FNYEAQ (reference sequence). V gave up 5 bases and J gave up 4 bases; unmatched junction bases: 6. This sample was taken from a study of cytomegalovirus exposure and HLA in healthy donors. In the study overall: In terms of ancestry, the Caucasian-associated cluster contained around 79% of the roughly 400 genotyped donors.

The PCR employed 60 Vbeta primers together with 13 Jbeta primers. Data came from immunoSEQ multiplex PCR; TCRdb stores just in-frame clones and leaves some out. Among 100,000 to 150,000 clones listed, approximately 70% were seen once. Study conclusions and caveats: The authors enumerated 150 to 200 TCR beta chains as linked to cytomegalovirus.

The sequenced sample was PBMCs. The genes are TRBV7-7 and TRBJ2-2; 8 nucleotides line up with TRBD1. The clonotype comes from a man between 18 and 29 years old in good health and CMV-seronegative. The CDR3 sequence is CASSTRTGFTGELFF. The DNA for the CDR3 is TGTGCCAGCAGCACGCGGACAGGGTTCACCGGGGAGCTGTTTTTT.